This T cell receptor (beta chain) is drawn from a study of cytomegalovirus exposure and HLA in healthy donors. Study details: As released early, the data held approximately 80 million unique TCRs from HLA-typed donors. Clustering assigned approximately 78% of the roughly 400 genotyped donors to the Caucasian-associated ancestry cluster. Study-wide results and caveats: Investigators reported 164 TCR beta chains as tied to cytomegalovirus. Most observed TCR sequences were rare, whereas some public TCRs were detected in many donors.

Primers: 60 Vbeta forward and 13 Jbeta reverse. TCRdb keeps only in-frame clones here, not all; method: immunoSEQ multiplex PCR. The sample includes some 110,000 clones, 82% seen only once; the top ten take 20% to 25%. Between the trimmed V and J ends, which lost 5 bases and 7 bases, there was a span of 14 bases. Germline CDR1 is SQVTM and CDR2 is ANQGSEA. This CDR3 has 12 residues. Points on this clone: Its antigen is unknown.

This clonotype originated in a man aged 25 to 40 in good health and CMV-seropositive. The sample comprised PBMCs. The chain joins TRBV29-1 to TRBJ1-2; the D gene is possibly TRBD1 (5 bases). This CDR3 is CSVRQGGLGYTF. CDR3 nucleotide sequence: TGCAGCGTTCGGCAGGGAGGGCTTGGCTACACCTTC.